This section outlines one T cell receptor beta chain sequence together with its context. From germline, CDR1 is MDHEN and CDR2 SYDVKM. The length of the CDR3 is 12 residues. Deletions cut 7 bases from V and 3 bases from J, with 7 bases between. Using its own MiXCR run on the 5' RACE reads, TCRdb lists one record per CDR3 protein. Counted here are roughly 45,000 distinct CDR3 sequences, more than 20% occurring once; the ten biggest clones make up 4.3%. Tregs were sorted as CD4+CD25+CD127-/low cells. The sequence was obtained from a female donor with breast cancer. The J gene is TRBJ1-5, the V gene TRBV28, with D unclear. The specimen was Tregs sorted from a lymph node. CDR3 DNA sequence: TGTGCCAGCAACTCGAACAATCAGCCCCAGCATTTT. Encoded protein: CASNSNNQPQHF. The full variable domain, in which reference TRBV28 and TRBJ1-5 provide the parts outside the CDR3, is DVKVTQSSRYLVKRTGEKVFLECVQDMDHENMFWYRQDPGLGLRLIYFSYDVKMKEKGDIPEGYSVSREKKERFSLILESASTNQTSMYLCASNSNNQPQHFGDGTRLSIL.